The clone carrying this T cell receptor beta chain was seen more than once but under ten times. Its specificity is unknown. This record belongs to a study of T cell responses to AZD1222 COVID-19 vaccine. The study's findings and limits: CD4 TCRs linked to vaccination spanned spike, dominating at 160-218 and 743-854. White British people made up most donors, females outnumbered males, and clonal diversity was possibly underestimated. Just a handful of people given AZD1222 tested seropositive at baseline.

The CDR3 totals 13 residues. Trimming pared 4 bases from V and 4 bases from J, leaving 9 bases between. In germline, CDR1 is SGHNT, CDR2 YYREEE (reference sequence). Produced via immunoSEQ multiplex PCR; TCRdb's table is partial and in-frame only. The sample shows approximately 74,000 clones, roughly 87% of them seen only once. The sample was peripheral blood, taken 28 days after the second AZD1222 dose. The clonotype comes from an adult who received the AZD1222 COVID-19 vaccine. The rearrangement joins TRBV5-4 to TRBJ1-3; weak D call: TRBD1 (5 bases). The CDR3 reads CASSRGEGNTIYF. CDR3 in DNA: TGTGCCAGCAGCCGGGGGGAGGGAAACACCATATATTTT.